The clone carrying this T cell receptor (beta chain) turned up a few times. The antigen remains unidentified. Other nucleotide sequences in the sample specify the same CDR3. Time point given: peripheral blood 6 weeks after treatment start. Locally advanced or metastatic urothelial carcinoma affected the patients. The data were obtained in a study of PD-L1 blockade in urothelial cancer. Looking at the study overall: Prior chemotherapy ranged from 0 to 3 regimens per patient. Blood analysis occurred 3 weeks (second dose) and 6 weeks after treatment start.

V was pared by 4 bases and J by 10 bases, with 7 bases of the junction left unmatched. In germline, CDR1 is SNHLY, CDR2 FYNNEI. The CDR3 loop spans 14 amino acids. Study outcomes and limitations: Better survival was predicted when blood TCR clonality before treatment fell below the median.

Using immunoSEQ multiplex PCR, the repertoire was profiled, and TCRdb retains in-frame clones only, with some absent. Among 120,000 or so clones, about 82% were seen once, and the ten largest hold roughly 2.3%. This TCR derives from a man in his fifties or sixties with urothelial cancer. The sample consisted of PBMCs, taken around atezolizumab (anti-PD-L1) treatment. The gene calls are TRBV2 and TRBJ1-6; 7 bases are a match to TRBD1. CDR3 sequence reads: CASSVGQGGSPLHF. The CDR3 DNA reads TGTGCCAGCAGTGTGGGGCAGGGGGGATCACCCCTCCACTTT.